This T cell receptor (beta chain) was profiled in a study of T-cell memory formation after mild COVID-19. General study results and limits: Contracting CD8+ clones were enriched in EMRA, CD4+ mainly in CM and EM.

TCRdb reprocessed the 5' RACE reads via MiXCR and lists one record per CDR3 protein. This sample has over 500,000 distinct CDR3 sequences, with roughly a sixth found just once. To note about this clonotype: The antigen is unknown.

The sequenced material came from PBMCs or a T cell subset sorted from them (not recorded which). The source is an adult woman who had mild COVID-19 (a few samples of this study predate the infection). Cell type and time point are not known.

CDR3 DNA sequence: TGCAGTGCTAACCGTTTCAACGAGCAGTACTTC. Translated: CSANRFNEQYF. The chain couples TRBV20-1 to TRBJ2-7; no firm D call. The germline V gene encodes CDR1 DFQATT and CDR2 SNEGSKA (reference sequence). The CDR3 spans 11 residues. Trimming removed 4 bases from V and 5 bases from J, with 9 bases in between.